Presented here are 17 T cell receptor beta chains from one specimen sequenced in a study of T cells in narcolepsy. Profiling relied on immunoSEQ multiplex PCR, and the TCRdb table lists in-frame clones only, not all of them. The repertoire holds tens of thousands of clones, with under 85% as singletons. Sequenced sample: CD45RA- memory CD4+ T cells from PBMCs. The receptors originated from a human donor with narcolepsy.

The V call is TRBV5-1, the J call TRBJ1-4; no clear D gene. V shed 4 bases and J shed 8 bases, with 9 bases lying between them. Germline-derived CDR1 and CDR2 are SGHRS and YFSETQ. The CDR3 runs 12 residues. The CDR3 region has the DNA TGCGCCAGCAGCATTACAGAAGAAAAACTGTTTTTT. Residues: CASSITEEKLFF. Filled out from reference TRBV5-1 and TRBJ1-4, the complete variable domain reads KAGVTQTPRYLIKTRGQQVTLSCSPISGHRSVSWYQQTPGQGLQFLFEYFSETQRNKGNFPGRFSGRQFSNSRSEMNVSTLELGDSALYLCASSITEEKLFFGSGTQLSVL.

The chain recombines TRBV10-2 with TRBJ2-6; D not certain. CDR1 is WSHSY and CDR2 is SAAADI in the germline V gene. This CDR3 has 15 residues. V was cut by 6 bases and J by 1 base, with 10 bases left in between. The CDR3 coding sequence is TGCGCCAGCAGCACCGCAGGATCTGGGGCCAACGTCCTGACTTTC. Residues: CASSTAGSGANVLTF.

This clone was counted between two and nine times. V is TRBV6-1 and J is TRBJ2-2; D ambiguous. Germline V gene sequence: CDR1 MNHNS, CDR2 SASEGT. The CDR3 loop spans 14 amino acids. V lost 8 bases and J lost 1, with 11 bases in between. CDR3 nucleotide sequence: TGTGCCAGCCGTTTGGCAGAGAACACCGGGGAGCTGTTTTTT. The encoded protein is CASRLAENTGELFF.

The V and J genes are TRBV6-5 and TRBJ2-2; D is possibly TRBD2 (7 bases). CDR3 length: 16 residues. Deletions cut 0 bases from V and 4 bases from J, with 12 bases between. In germline, CDR1 is MNHEY, CDR2 SVGAGI. The CDR3 spells CASSYSYRGATGELFF. The CDR3 DNA is TGTGCCAGCAGTTACTCGTATCGGGGGGCCACCGGGGAGCTGTTTTTT.

The chain carries TRBV5-5 and TRBJ1-4; D is unresolved. The CDR3 spans 14 residues. V gave up 5 bases and J gave up 6 bases, with 14 bases separating them. CDR1 SGHKS and CDR2 YYEKEE come from the germline V gene (reference sequence). CDR3 sequence (DNA): TGTGCCAGCAGAGTGCAGAGGGAAGATGAAAAACTGTTTTTT. It is translated as CASRVQREDEKLFF.

The chain couples TRBV14 to TRBJ1-1, with D possibly TRBD1 on 6 matching bases. Germline V gene lookup returns CDR1 SGHDN and CDR2 FVKESK. This CDR3 has 16 residues. Trimming pared 2 bases from V and 8 bases from J, leaving 21 bases between. CDR3 region: CASSQYGDTTLTEAFF. In nucleotides, the CDR3 is TGTGCCAGCAGCCAATACGGGGACACCACCCTAACGGAAGCTTTCTTT.

The V gene is TRBV27, the J gene TRBJ2-2; D possibly corresponds to TRBD1 (6 bases). CDR3 length: 14 residues. CDR1 and CDR2 from the germline V gene are MNHEY and SMNVEV (reference sequence). Trimming took 5 bases from V and 5 from J, leaving 12 bases between them. The CDR3, as DNA: TGTGCCAGCAGTCTCACTACAGGGACCGGGGAGCTGTTTTTT. It codes for CASSLTTGTGELFF.

V and J are TRBV23-1 and TRBJ1-6, with D possibly being TRBD1 (5 bases). TRBV23-1 is placed among ORFs of uncertain function. The V and J ends lost 8 bases and 10 bases respectively, with 21 bases between them. CDR3 length: 15 residues. The CDR3 is CASLPGRPPGSPLHF. CDR3 coding DNA: TGCGCCAGCCTCCCCGGGAGGCCCCCAGGGTCACCCCTCCACTTT.

The rearrangement links TRBV11-2 to TRBJ2-2; unclear D gene. This CDR3 comprises 14 residues. From germline, CDR1 is SGHAT and CDR2 FQNNGV. V lost 2 bases to trimming and J lost 5 bases, with 9 bases between them. Here the CDR3 reads CASSLSSLTGELFF. Here the CDR3 DNA reads TGTGCCAGCAGCTTATCGAGTCTAACCGGGGAGCTGTTTTTT.

In its sample, this clone was seen a few times. This chain links TRBV2 with TRBJ1-1, with a possible D match to TRBD1 (6 bases). Germline loops: CDR1 SNHLY, CDR2 FYNNEI. V dropped 4 bases and J dropped 7 bases, with 10 bases sitting between them. The CDR3 contains 12 residues. The DNA for the CDR3 is TGTGCCAGCAGTGGGACAGCGGTTGAAGCTTTCTTT. This encodes CASSGTAVEAFF.

This sequence joins TRBV28 and TRBJ2-2; 8 bases fit TRBD2. Germline V gives CDR1 MDHEN, CDR2 SYDVKM. This CDR3 contains 15 residues. The V segment lost 6 bases and the J segment 2 bases; nucleotides outside the gene matches: 5. In DNA, the CDR3 is TGTGCCAGCAGCGGGACTAGAGGAAACACCGGGGAGCTGTTTTTT. Protein: CASSGTRGNTGELFF.

This chain joins TRBV19 and TRBJ1-1, with 8 bases identical to TRBD1. The CDR3 is 17 amino acids. Trimming at V came to 5 bases and at J to 0 bases, leaving 11 bases not matched to a gene. Germline V gives CDR1 LNHDA, CDR2 SQIVND (reference sequence). The chain's CDR3 is CASSLGTGRAMNTEAFF. DNA of the CDR3: TGTGCCAGTAGTCTCGGGACAGGACGGGCCATGAACACTGAAGCTTTCTTT.

This chain joins TRBV6-5 and TRBJ1-4, with D possibly matching TRBD1 (5 bases). CDR3 length equals 16 residues. Germline CDR1 is MNHEY and CDR2 is SVGAGI. V was trimmed by 2 bases and J by 10 bases, leaving 20 bases between them. CDR3 amino acids: CASSYATGTRGGKLFF. In nucleotides, the CDR3 is TGTGCCAGCAGTTACGCCACCGGGACGCGGGGTGGAAAACTGTTTTTT.

CDR3: CASSPPFATNYGYTF. In DNA, the CDR3 is TGTGCCAGCTCACCACCGTTCGCCACGAACTATGGCTACACCTTC. This chain connects TRBV18 to TRBJ1-2; D uncertain. Germline V gene data show CDR1 as KGHSH and CDR2 as LQKENI. The germline V and J ends were trimmed by 0 bases and 2 bases, with 10 bases remaining between them. The CDR3 is 15 residues long.

The count of this clone is one. V usage is TRBV6-1 and J usage is TRBJ2-2, with D unclear. Trimming stripped 6 bases from V and 5 bases from J, with 16 bases between. The germline gives CDR1 MNHNS, CDR2 SASEGT. This CDR3 spans 15 amino acids. CDR3 sequence: CASRSPLTDTGELFF. The CDR3 DNA reads as TGTGCCAGCAGGTCCCCCCTCACAGATACCGGGGAGCTGTTTTTT.

This sequence joins TRBV29-1 and TRBJ1-1; the D gene is possibly TRBD1 (5 bases). The CDR3 covers 13 residues. Germline V gives CDR1 SQVTM, CDR2 ANQGSEA. V gave up 7 bases and J gave up 1 base, with 13 bases separating them. DNA for the CDR3: TGCAGCGGCCTGTTGGGGACGAACACTGAAGCTTTCTTT. It is translated as CSGLLGTNTEAFF.

The V and J genes are TRBV12-5 and TRBJ2-5; 8 positions agree with TRBD1. Germline V lookup: CDR1 LGHNT, CDR2 FRNRAP. This CDR3 spans 16 amino acids. Germline trimming cut 1 base from V and 0 bases from J; bases unmatched to any gene: 4. CDR3 protein: CASGLGTGGYQETQYF. CDR3 coding DNA: TGTGCTAGTGGTTTGGGTACAGGGGGGTACCAAGAGACCCAGTACTTC.